This T cell receptor (beta chain) emerged from a study of Graves' ophthalmopathy and Graves' hyperthyroidism. V was trimmed by 2 bases and J by 6 bases, leaving 10 bases between them. The CDR3 has 13 amino acids. CDR1 DFQATT and CDR2 SNEGSKA come from the germline V gene (reference sequence). This clonotype was counted between two and nine times. Its specificity is not known. Study-wide findings and caveats: Sensitivity reached 85% to 90% and specificity about 81% for a 13-signature model separating ophthalmopathy from stable hyperthyroidism.

Amplified material comprised TCR beta CDR3 regions derived from RNA transcripts. HTBI primers served in a first-round RT-PCR, which a second-round multiplex PCR followed. MiXCR was run by TCRdb on the multiplex PCR reads, yielding one entry per CDR3 protein. The table lists 650,000 to 900,000 distinct CDR3 sequences, around 40% of them singletons. Material: peripheral blood. The TCR was taken from an adult man with Graves' ophthalmopathy. The rearrangement links TRBV20-1 to TRBJ1-4; possible D gene TRBD1, 6 bases. Here the CDR3 DNA reads TGCAGTGCTAGAACGGGGGCGGATGAAAAACTGTTTTTT. Residues: CSARTGADEKLFF.